The 28 T cell receptor beta chains below come from one sample, sequenced in a study of CXCR3-negative and CXCR3-positive naive CD8 T cells. The TRB cDNA libraries were prepared by 5' RACE with UMI labels. TCRdb reanalyzed the 5' RACE reads and collapses them to one entry per CDR3 protein, without DNA. Its clone listing holds 70,000 to 95,000 distinct CDR3 sequences. Sequencing input: naive CXCR3- CD8+ T cells from blood. Regarding subset: CD45RO-CCR7+CD27+CD95- naive CD8+ T cells lacking CXCR3 (TNR3-). The receptors come from a human donor in good health. Some clones in this sample may be carry-over from other donors' samples.

The chain has TRBV29-1 and TRBJ2-1; TCRdb's D gene call, TRBD1, goes unchecked for lack of DNA. The CDR3 contains 13 residues. Germline V CDR1 and CDR2: SQVTM, ANQGSEA. The CDR3 loop is CSVWATGEDEQFF.

V gene TRBV24-1 combines with J gene TRBJ2-1; TCRdb's D call, TRBD1, is unchecked because there is no DNA. The germline V gene has CDR1 KGHDR and CDR2 SFDVKD. CDR3 size: 16 residues. Here the CDR3 reads CATSDPRGLDNNEQFF.

The chain joins TRBV2 to TRBJ2-7; TCRdb's D call, TRBD1, is unchecked because there is no DNA. The CDR3 consists of 15 residues. From germline, CDR1 is SNHLY and CDR2 FYNNEI. CDR3 in amino acids: CASTTDRVGSYEQYF.

The chain has TRBV7-2 and TRBJ2-3; the TRBD2 assignment by TCRdb is unverifiable without DNA. This CDR3 comprises 16 residues. CDR1 and CDR2 (germline): SGHTA, FQGNSA. The CDR3 is CASSQPSGGPEDTQYF.

This chain joins TRBV7-8 and TRBJ2-1; TCRdb outputs TRBD1, but without DNA this stays unchecked. Germline-derived CDR1 and CDR2 are SGHVS and FQNEAQ. There are 13 residues in the CDR3. CDR3 loop: CASVGGNYNEQFF. Full variable domain (rest looked up from reference TRBV7-8 and TRBJ2-1): GAGVSQSPRYKVAKRGQDVALRCDPISGHVSLFWYQQALGQGPEFLTYFQNEAQLDKSGLPSDRFFAERPEGSVSTLKIQRTQQEDSAVYLCASVGGNYNEQFFGPGTRLTVL.

CDR3: CASSLAGAPAETQYF. This chain uses TRBV7-6 with TRBJ2-5; the D call of TRBD1 rests on TCRdb alone, since no DNA is present to check it. Germline values: CDR1 SGHVS, CDR2 FNYEAQ. This CDR3 is 15 amino acids long.

The chain joins TRBV6-4 to TRBJ2-1; with no DNA, the TCRdb D assignment of TRBD2 cannot be verified. CDR1 is MRHNA and CDR2 is SNTAGT in the germline V gene. The CDR3 runs to 15 residues. CDR3 amino acids: CASSATSGGNNEQFF.

V gene TRBV29-1 combines with J gene TRBJ2-1. Germline V gene sequence: CDR1 SQVTM, CDR2 ANQGSEA. This CDR3 has 13 amino acids. The CDR3 reads CSVVWSLQNEQFF.

The chain's CDR3 is CASSLLDRGDTQYF. The chain uses TRBV12-3 or TRBV12-4 and TRBJ2-3; TCRdb's assignment of TRBD1 cannot be checked, as there is no DNA. This CDR3 spans 14 amino acids.

This chain joins TRBV29-1 and TRBJ2-7; TCRdb lists TRBD2, though no DNA is available to test this call. Germline V gives CDR1 SQVTM, CDR2 ANQGSEA. The CDR3 is made up of 14 amino acids. CDR3 residues: CSVFGLAGAGEQYF.

CDR3 in amino acids: CSVEFTEENTGELFF. This chain uses TRBV29-1 with TRBJ2-2. The length of the CDR3 is 15 residues. Germline CDR1 reads SQVTM; CDR2 reads ANQGSEA.

The chain joins TRBV20-1 to TRBJ2-2; TCRdb calls TRBD2, which cannot be checked without DNA. The CDR3 has 16 residues. Germline V lookup: CDR1 DFQATT, CDR2 SNEGSKA (reference sequence). The CDR3 loop reads CSAPPTSGTNTGELFF.

J is TRBJ1-2 and V is TRBV12-2. TRBV12-2 is a pseudogene. This CDR3 region has 14 residues. CDR3 loop: CASRLAVSLYGYTF.

The chain recombines TRBV15 with TRBJ2-1; TCRdb designates TRBD2, a call that cannot be tested without DNA. Germline CDR1 and CDR2: LNHNV and YYDKDF (reference sequence). The CDR3 consists of 18 residues. The CDR3 spells CATSRRPISSGGYNEQFF.

The chain combines TRBV20-1 with TRBJ2-5; lacking DNA, the TRBD2 call made by TCRdb goes unchecked. Germline V gene data show CDR1 as DFQATT and CDR2 as SNEGSKA (reference sequence). The CDR3 has 13 residues. The CDR3 loop is CSARPLGEETQYF.

The chain is built from TRBV29-1 and TRBJ1-1. Germline V CDR1 and CDR2: SQVTM, ANQGSEA. The CDR3 runs 13 residues. The CDR3 protein is CSVEAAQNTEAFF.

The gene calls are TRBV2 and TRBJ1-6. The germline CDR1 and CDR2 sequences are SNHLY and FYNNEI. The length of the CDR3 is 15 residues. Here the CDR3 reads CASSRSRSGHSPLHF.

The chain uses TRBV15 and TRBJ2-5; the TCRdb call, TRBD1, lacks DNA for checking. Germline V CDR1 and CDR2: LNHNV, YYDKDF (reference sequence). This CDR3 contains 14 residues. This CDR3 is CATSRERTKETQYF.

The chain recombines TRBV27 with TRBJ2-1; as DNA is missing, the TRBD2 call by TCRdb cannot be tested. Per the germline V gene, CDR1 is MNHEY and CDR2 is SMNVEV (reference sequence). The CDR3 extends over 15 amino acids. The CDR3 sequence is CASSLRGGSYNEQFF.

The chain carries TRBV27 and TRBJ2-3; TCRdb gives TRBD2 as the D gene, but with no DNA this cannot be confirmed. CDR1 is MNHEY, CDR2 SMNVEV, per germline (reference sequence). The CDR3 is 17 amino acids. The CDR3 protein is CASTPGFDSGVRDTQYF.

The CDR3 region is CASRPQGNEQFF. This chain joins TRBV12-3 or TRBV12-4 and TRBJ2-1; TCRdb gives TRBD1 as the D gene, but with no DNA this cannot be confirmed. The CDR3 is 12 residues long.

The V and J genes are TRBV19 and TRBJ2-3; no DNA is available, so the TRBD1 call from TCRdb remains unchecked. The CDR3 runs 13 residues. Germline CDR1 and CDR2: LNHDA and SQIVND (reference sequence). This CDR3 reads CASRGPDANSQYF.

The chain joins TRBV7-9 to TRBJ2-3; TCRdb's D gene call, TRBD1, goes unchecked for lack of DNA. The germline V gene has CDR1 SEHNR and CDR2 FQNEAQ (reference sequence). The length of the CDR3 is 16 residues. The CDR3 loop is CASSSRDKLFTDTQYF.

The V call is TRBV29-1, the J call TRBJ2-1; lacking DNA, the TRBD2 call made by TCRdb goes unchecked. The CDR3 runs 12 residues. Per the germline V gene, CDR1 is SQVTM and CDR2 is ANQGSEA. The CDR3 spells CSVESGLAEQFF.

The chain joins TRBV29-1 to TRBJ2-5; there is no DNA to check the TCRdb D call of TRBD2. The CDR3 is made up of 17 amino acids. The germline V gene has CDR1 SQVTM and CDR2 ANQGSEA. The CDR3 region is CSVFGLAGGKVGETQYF.

The chain employs TRBV15 and TRBJ2-7. The CDR3 extends over 15 amino acids. Germline V gene lookup returns CDR1 LNHNV and CDR2 YYDKDF (reference sequence). The CDR3 region is CATSPQTGSAYEQYF.

J is TRBJ2-2 and V is TRBV28; the D call of TRBD2 rests on TCRdb alone, since no DNA is present to check it. The length of the CDR3 is 14 residues. Germline-derived CDR1 and CDR2 are MDHEN and SYDVKM. CDR3 region: CASSSVPNTGELFF.

V usage is TRBV2 and J usage is TRBJ2-1. This CDR3 has 16 residues. CDR1 and CDR2 (germline): SNHLY, FYNNEI. The CDR3 region is CASSERSRSSYNEQFF. The variable domain in full, completed from reference TRBV2 and TRBJ2-1, reads EPEVTQTPSHQVTQMGQEVILRCVPISNHLYFYWYRQILGQKVEFLVSFYNNEISEKSEIFDDQFSVERPDGSNFTLKIRSTKLEDSAMYFCASSERSRSSYNEQFFGPGTRLTVL.